The 6 T cell receptor beta chains presented below share a single source sample, sequenced in a study of blood T cells in healthy people across ages. It was with a sample-barcoded 5' primer and a J-beta primer mix that a second PCR of roughly 7 to 12 cycles was run. In TCRdb, the 5' RACE reads were re-called with MiXCR into one record per CDR3 protein. The table includes about a million distinct CDR3 sequences, 51% detected once. Sequenced: blood. All receptors derive from a woman aged 60 to 75 in good health.

This clonotype showed up just a few times. The chain recombines TRBV20-1 with TRBJ2-4; TRBD2 is a possible D gene (6 bases). The J call is in doubt because the DNA end fits TRBJ2-5 better. The CDR3 is 12 amino acids. The germline gives CDR1 DFQATT, CDR2 SNEGSKA (reference sequence). The CDR3 DNA reads as TGCAGTGCCACCGGAGGGGAAGAGACCCAGTACTTC. Translating it yields CSATGGEETQYF.

The rearrangement links TRBV6-5 to TRBJ1-1, with 7 bases identical to TRBD1. Germline V gene lookup returns CDR1 MNHEY and CDR2 SVGAGI. V lost 8 bases to trimming and J lost 2 bases; unmatched junction nucleotides: 8. CDR3 length: 14 amino acids. The CDR3 DNA reads as TGTGCCAGCGGGAAAGAGGGGGCCAACACTGAAGCTTTCTTT. Amino acids: CASGKEGANTEAFF.

This clonotype was detected only a few times. The chain uses TRBV7-9 and TRBJ2-4; D possibly corresponds to TRBD2 (5 bases). The J call is doubtful: the DNA matches TRBJ2-5 better. This CDR3 is built from 17 residues. The germline CDR1 and CDR2 sequences are SEHNR and FQNEAQ (reference sequence). CDR3 sequence reads: CASSSASPAVVVWTQYF. CDR3 DNA: TGTGCCAGCAGCTCTGCCTCCCCAGCGGTTGTGGTGTGGACCCAGTACTTC.

The chain combines TRBV7-2 with TRBJ2-1, with D tentatively TRBD2 (6 bases). The DNA end is more similar to TRBJ2-7, so the J call may be wrong. Germline V gene lookup returns CDR1 SGHTA and CDR2 FQGNSA. The CDR3 consists of 12 residues. CDR3 sequence reads: CASRLSGNEQYF. The CDR3 DNA sequence: TGTGCCAGCAGACTTAGCGGAAATGAGCAGTACTTC.

The V gene is TRBV4-3, the J gene TRBJ2-3; tentative D call: TRBD2 (5 bases). Trimming stripped 0 bases from V and 1 base from J, with 11 bases between. Germline assignment: CDR1 LGHNA and CDR2 YSLEER. The CDR3 totals 16 residues. The CDR3 DNA sequence: TGCGCCAGCAGCCAAGATCGGGGTTTTGGCACAGATACGCAGTATTTT. It codes for CASSQDRGFGTDTQYF.

The V call is TRBV25-1, the J call TRBJ2-5, with TRBD2 identical over 10 bases. The CDR3 has 16 residues. After removal of 2 bases from V and 4 bases from J, the junction contained 7 bases not matched to a gene. CDR1 MGHDK and CDR2 SYGVNS come from the germline V gene. CDR3 loop: CASSERLAGVGETQYF. CDR3 DNA: TGTGCCAGCAGTGAACGGCTAGCGGGAGTTGGAGAGACCCAGTACTTC.